These 14 T cell receptor beta chains were sequenced from one sample in a study of identical twins. MiXCR, run by TCRdb on the 5' RACE reads, gives a single entry per CDR3 protein. The table records around 1.7 million distinct CDR3 sequences, about 32% of them present only once. Material: cord blood. The receptors come from a newborn girl in good health.

This sequence joins TRBV7-2 and TRBJ1-3; TRBD1 aligns across 9 bases. CDR1 and CDR2 (germline): SGHTA, FQGNSA. V was pared by 1 base and J by 4 bases, with 2 bases of the junction left unmatched. The CDR3 loop spans 15 amino acids. CDR3 DNA: TGTGCCAGCAGCTTAGTCGGGACAGGGGGAAACACCATATATTTT. Translating it yields CASSLVGTGGNTIYF.

This clonotype was seen more than once but under ten times. The chain employs TRBV20-1 and TRBJ1-2; perhaps TRBD1 as D (5 bases). In germline, CDR1 is DFQATT, CDR2 SNEGSKA (reference sequence). This CDR3 contains 13 residues. Trimming pared 2 bases from V and 6 bases from J, leaving 13 bases between. The CDR3 sequence: CSARIGGFDGYTF. The CDR3 DNA reads as TGCAGTGCTAGAATTGGGGGTTTCGATGGCTACACCTTC.

The gene calls are TRBV5-1 and TRBJ2-7; TRBD1 might be the D (5 bases). The CDR3 sequence is 15 residues long. Between the trimmed V and J ends, which lost 0 bases and 5 bases, there was a span of 15 bases. Germline lookup yields CDR1 SGHRS and CDR2 YFSETQ. CDR3 nucleotides: TGCGCCAGCAGCTTGGTGAGCAGGGCACAGGACGAGCAGTACTTC. Encoded protein: CASSLVSRAQDEQYF.

The chain is built from TRBV7-9 and TRBJ2-6; 7 bases map to TRBD1. This CDR3 has 16 residues. Germline trimming cut 5 bases from V and 1 base from J; bases unmatched to any gene: 5. Germline V gene data show CDR1 as SEHNR and CDR2 as FQNEAQ (reference sequence). CDR3 sequence reads: CASSVTGSSGANVLTF. The CDR3 nucleotides are TGTGCCAGCAGCGTGACAGGGTCATCTGGGGCCAACGTCCTGACTTTC.

This chain uses TRBV12-3 or TRBV12-4 with TRBJ1-1, with TRBD1 matching 7 bases. Germline trimming cut 5 bases from V and 1 base from J; bases unmatched to any gene: 7. This CDR3 contains 15 residues. This CDR3 is CASSPRDSGNTEAFF. CDR3 nucleotides: TGTGCCAGCAGTCCTCGGGACAGCGGGAACACTGAAGCTTTCTTT.

In its sample, this clonotype was seen a few times. CDR3 DNA: TGTGCCAGCAGCCAAGTAGCGGCGGGAAAAAACATTCAGTACTTC. Residues: CASSQVAAGKNIQYF. V usage is TRBV3-1 and J usage is TRBJ2-4; tentative D call: TRBD2 (6 bases). The germline CDR1 and CDR2 sequences are LGHDT and YNNKEL (reference sequence). Trimming cost V 1 base and J 4 bases, with 11 bases left between them. The CDR3 extends over 15 amino acids.

There are a few counts of this clonotype. V is TRBV3-1 and J is TRBJ2-5; 7 bases are a match to TRBD1. Matching the DNA end better, TRBJ2-7 makes the J call doubtful. CDR3 length: 14 amino acids. Germline V gene data show CDR1 as LGHDT and CDR2 as YNNKEL (reference sequence). The CDR3 reads CASSQETGRYEQYF. Here the CDR3 DNA reads TGTGCCAGCAGCCAAGAGACAGGGCGCTACGAGCAGTACTTC.

The rearrangement joins TRBV5-6 to TRBJ1-5; TRBD1 aligns across 7 bases. The CDR3 runs to 14 residues. V shed 2 bases and J 7 bases; nucleotides not matched to a gene: 6. Germline values: CDR1 SGHDT, CDR2 YYEEEE. The CDR3 region has the DNA TGTGCCAGCAGCTTTTTCAGGGGGAAGCAGCCCCAGCATTTT. It yields the protein CASSFFRGKQPQHF.

The chain recombines TRBV5-1 with TRBJ2-4; D is perhaps TRBD1 (5 bases). Trimming cost V 0 bases and J 0 bases, with 13 bases left between them. Germline CDR1 and CDR2: SGHRS and YFSETQ. The CDR3 length is 17 residues. This chain's CDR3 is CASSLGFTGLAKNIQYF. In DNA, the CDR3 is TGCGCCAGCAGCTTGGGCTTTACAGGCCTAGCCAAAAACATTCAGTACTTC.

This clonotype occurred a few times. The chain carries TRBV3-1 and TRBJ2-3, with D uncertain. With 4 bases removed from V and 4 bases from J, the gap between germline ends came to 9 bases. The CDR3 is 13 amino acids. Germline assignment: CDR1 LGHDT and CDR2 YNNKEL (reference sequence). The CDR3 here is CASSPFRSDTQYF. CDR3 sequence (DNA): TGTGCCAGCAGCCCGTTTAGATCAGATACGCAGTATTTT.

The gene calls are TRBV6-5 and TRBJ1-1; possible D gene TRBD1, 5 bases. Germline values: CDR1 MNHEY, CDR2 SVGAGI. Deletions cut 2 bases from V and 2 bases from J, with 12 bases between. This CDR3 contains 15 residues. The CDR3 bases are TGTGCCAGCAGTTACGTGGGGGAAGGCAACACTGAAGCTTTCTTT. This encodes CASSYVGEGNTEAFF.

This clonotype was counted between two and nine times. V usage is TRBV10-3 and J usage is TRBJ2-1; 13 bases fit TRBD2. CDR3 size: 16 residues. J lost 12 bases, V lost 6 bases, and 14 bases had no gene match. Germline values: CDR1 ENHRY, CDR2 SYGVKD. The CDR3 region has the DNA TGTGCCATCAGCGACAAACCGGGACTAGCGGGGAAGGCGCAGTTCTTC. This sequence encodes CAISDKPGLAGKAQFF.

The sample holds many counts of this clonotype. This chain uses TRBV5-4 with TRBJ2-7; D gene ambiguous. Germline lookup yields CDR1 SGHNT and CDR2 YYREEE (reference sequence). V shed 1 base and J shed 5 bases, with 10 bases lying between them. The CDR3 loop spans 13 amino acids. This chain's CDR3 is CASSLKDGHEQYF. CDR3 sequence (DNA): TGTGCCAGCAGCTTGAAGGACGGACACGAGCAGTACTTC.

This clonotype was seen more than once but under ten times. V and J are TRBV12-3 or TRBV12-4 and TRBJ2-5, with D perhaps being TRBD1 or TRBD2 (5 bases each). The CDR3 extends over 12 amino acids. Trimming cost V 6 bases and J 7 bases, with 12 bases left between them. The CDR3 region is CASRGEGRTQYF. CDR3 nucleotides: TGTGCCAGCAGGGGAGAGGGGAGGACCCAGTACTTC.